The sequence of this T cell receptor (beta chain) was determined in a study of spatial heterogeneity in lung cancer. Study details: The cohort: over 65 early-stage, untreated non-small cell lung cancer patients.

V gave up 4 bases and J gave up 3 bases, with 9 bases separating them. CDR1 and CDR2 from the germline V gene are KGHDR and SFDVKD. The CDR3 is 14 amino acids. Comments on this clonotype: Its antigen is undetermined.

Study results and limitations: Among blood samples, ubiquitous expanded tumor TCRs appeared more at resection than at follow-up.

TCR cDNA molecules each had a unique molecular identifier. TCRdb re-analysed the 5' RACE reads in MiXCR, keeping a single row per CDR3 protein. Among tens of thousands of distinct CDR3 sequences listed, approximately 20% were seen once. Specified time point: blood at routine non-recurrence follow-up after resection. Sequencing of whole RNA from tumor, nontumor lung or frozen PBMC involved no sorting. J is TRBJ2-1 and V is TRBV24-1; D may be TRBD1 (5 bases). The sequencing here drew on PBMCs, taken at follow-up. The receptor comes from a male donor with early-stage non-small cell lung cancer. CDR3 loop: CATSESRDYNEQFF. For the CDR3, the DNA is TGTGCCACCAGTGAGTCCAGGGACTACAATGAGCAGTTCTTC.